The rows below give T cell receptor beta chains drawn from one sample of a study of shared clonotypes between healthy human individuals. Some clones are missing from TCRdb's copy, which holds only in-frame ones; the method was immunoSEQ multiplex PCR. Of under 650,000 clones in the sample, almost 97% were seen once. The material sequenced was naive CD4+ T cells sorted from blood. These receptors were obtained from a woman in her twenties or thirties in good health. The CDR3 runs from the conserved cysteine through the conserved F or W. D genes are given only for firm matches. Size values are once, few and many counts, or a class for expanded clones, and some rows have none.

j_gene,abundance,d_gene,v_gene,CDR3aa,CDR3nt
TRBJ1-2,-,-,TRBV19,CASSPPLNYGYTF,TGTGCCAGTAGTCCTCCACTTAACTATGGCTACACCTTC
TRBJ1-1,-,-,TRBV28,CASSSSGLNTEAFF,TGTGCCAGCAGTTCAAGCGGACTGAACACTGAAGCTTTCTTT
TRBJ1-4,-,-,TRBV28,CASSRQALATNEKLFF,TGTGCCAGCAGCCGACAGGCCCTTGCAACTAATGAAAAACTGTTTTTT
TRBJ2-2,-,-,TRBV5-6,CASSLSGELFF,TGTGCCAGCAGCTTGTCCGGGGAGCTGTTTTTT
TRBJ1-5,once,-,TRBV28,CASKPISNQPQHF,TGTGCCAGCAAGCCGATTAGCAATCAGCCCCAGCATTTT
TRBJ2-5,-,TRBD1,TRBV2,CASSVDREKETQYF,TGTGCCAGCAGCGTCGACAGGGAAAAGGAGACCCAGTACTTC
TRBJ2-7,-,TRBD2,TRBV7-6,CASSSLAGAPYEQYF,TGTGCCAGCAGCTCACTAGCGGGAGCCCCCTACGAGCAGTACTTC
TRBJ2-1,-,-,TRBV4-2,CASSQDGAGIGNEQFF,TGTGCCAGCAGCCAAGATGGTGCGGGAATTGGGAATGAGCAGTTCTTC
TRBJ1-1,-,-,TRBV6-1,CATTRVPTTEAFF,TGTGCCACCACGAGAGTCCCGACCACTGAAGCTTTCTTT
TRBJ1-2,-,-,TRBV5-1,CASSLAGQANLYGYTF,TGCGCCAGCAGCTTGGCCGGGCAGGCGAATCTCTATGGCTACACCTTC
TRBJ2-7,-,-,TRBV27,CASTGSRTKREQYF,TGTGCCAGCACGGGCAGCCGCACAAAAAGAGAGCAGTACTTC
TRBJ2-3,-,-,TRBV5-4,CASSNTDTQYF,TGTGCCAGCAGTAACACAGATACGCAGTATTTT
TRBJ2-1,-,-,TRBV28,CASSLWQGGDEQFF,TGTGCCAGCAGTTTATGGCAAGGGGGTGATGAGCAGTTCTTC
TRBJ2-7,-,TRBD2,TRBV18,CASSPGGVYEQYF,TGTGCCAGCTCACCAGGGGGGGTGTACGAGCAGTACTTC
TRBJ2-1,-,-,TRBV14,CASRDSGYNEQFF,TGTGCCAGCAGGGATAGCGGTTACAATGAGCAGTTCTTC
TRBJ1-1,-,-,TRBV28,CASSSPPAGTEAFF,TGTGCCAGCAGTAGTCCCCCGGCGGGGACTGAAGCTTTCTTT
TRBJ2-7,-,-,TRBV6-5,CASSYQGSYEQYF,TGTGCCAGCAGTTACCAGGGTAGCTACGAGCAGTACTTC
TRBJ1-1,once,-,TRBV7-7,CASSAGPGEGAFF,TGTGCCAGCAGCGCGGGACCAGGGGAGGGGGCTTTCTTT
TRBJ2-5,-,TRBD2,TRBV19,CASSIEEAGGRGDQETQYF,TGTGCCAGTAGTATCGAGGAAGCGGGAGGGAGAGGGGACCAAGAGACCCAGTACTTC
TRBJ2-7,-,TRBD2,TRBV28,CASSLGWAAGEGEQYF,TGTGCCAGCAGTTTAGGGTGGGCCGCCGGGGAGGGCGAGCAGTACTTC
TRBJ2-7,-,TRBD2,TRBV11-2,CASSQKASGRGEQYF,TGTGCCAGCAGCCAAAAGGCTAGCGGGAGGGGAGAGCAGTACTTC
TRBJ1-3,-,-,TRBV5-1,CASSLEGADSGNTIYF,TGCGCCAGCAGCTTGGAGGGCGCCGACTCTGGAAACACCATATATTTT
TRBJ1-6,-,-,TRBV18,CASSSDSLNSPLHF,TGTGCCAGCTCTTCGGACTCATTGAATTCACCCCTCCACTTT
TRBJ2-1,-,-,TRBV27,CASRYTGLGTYYNEQFF,TGTGCCAGCAGGTATACAGGTTTGGGGACTTACTACAATGAGCAGTTCTTC
TRBJ2-5,-,-,TRBV25-1,CASSERRAQETQYF,TGTGCCAGCAGTGAACGGAGAGCACAAGAGACCCAGTACTTC
TRBJ1-1,-,TRBD1,TRBV19,CASSPQGAAGTEAFF,TGTGCCAGTAGTCCGCAGGGGGCGGCGGGCACTGAAGCTTTCTTT
TRBJ1-2,few,-,TRBV4-1,CASSQVPGNYGYTF,TGCGCCAGCAGCCAAGTTCCAGGAAACTATGGCTACACCTTC
TRBJ2-7,-,-,TRBV11-2,CASSPPSGPSEQYF,TGTGCCAGCAGCCCCCCTTCAGGGCCGAGCGAGCAGTACTTC
TRBJ1-1,-,-,TRBV5-1,CASSLTNTEAFF,TGCGCCAGCAGCTTGACTAACACTGAAGCTTTCTTT
TRBJ2-7,-,-,TRBV6-5,CASSYSRANSYEQYF,TGTGCCAGCAGTTACTCGAGGGCTAACTCCTACGAGCAGTACTTC
TRBJ2-4,-,TRBD2,TRBV10-3,CAISEHPGLAGGGVAKNIQYF,TGTGCCATCAGTGAGCACCCGGGACTAGCGGGGGGAGGGGTTGCCAAAAACATTCAGTACTTC
TRBJ2-3,-,TRBD2,TRBV7-8,CASRPPGGRATDTQYF,TGTGCCAGCAGGCCCCCCGGCGGGAGGGCCACAGATACGCAGTATTTT
TRBJ2-3,-,TRBD2,TRBV5-1,CASSLGKTSTNTDTQYF,TGCGCCAGCAGCTTGGGGAAGACTAGCACCAACACAGATACGCAGTATTTT
TRBJ1-2,few,TRBD1,TRBV10-3,CAISDPGQGPGYTF,TGTGCCATCAGTGACCCCGGACAGGGTCCTGGCTACACCTTC
TRBJ2-7,-,TRBD1,TRBV29-1,CSVATGGLDEQYF,TGCAGCGTAGCCACAGGGGGGTTGGACGAGCAGTACTTC
TRBJ1-3,-,-,TRBV4-1,CASSQVVGHVSGNTIYF,TGCGCCAGCAGCCAAGTTGTGGGACACGTTTCTGGAAACACCATATATTTT
TRBJ1-2,-,-,TRBV28,CASSFGGSYGYTF,TGTGCCAGCAGTTTTGGGGGATCCTATGGCTACACCTTC
TRBJ2-2,-,-,TRBV5-4,CASSPTSDNTGELFF,TGTGCCAGCAGCCCTACATCGGATAACACCGGGGAGCTGTTTTTT
TRBJ2-7,-,-,TRBV5-6,CASSLGGGLSEQYF,TGTGCCAGCAGCTTGGGTGGCGGACTGAGCGAGCAGTACTTC
TRBJ2-1,-,-,TRBV4-1,CASGVNSNYNEQFF,TGCGCCAGCGGCGTTAACTCGAACTACAATGAGCAGTTCTTC
TRBJ2-1,-,-,TRBV5-1,CASSLETAVNEQFF,TGCGCCAGCAGCTTGGAAACAGCTGTTAATGAGCAGTTCTTC
TRBJ2-7,-,TRBD2,TRBV6-5,CASSSTSGRAVYEQYF,TGTGCCAGCAGTTCGACTAGCGGGAGGGCTGTATACGAGCAGTACTTC
TRBJ1-1,-,-,TRBV9,CASSPRQNTEAFF,TGTGCCAGCAGCCCAAGACAAAACACTGAAGCTTTCTTT
TRBJ1-3,once,TRBD1,TRBV9,CASSTLPGGTGFVYF,TGTGCCAGCAGCACCCTTCCCGGAGGGACAGGATTTGTATATTTT
TRBJ2-3,-,-,TRBV23-1,CASRQHHDYSDTQYF,TGCGCCAGCAGACAGCATCACGATTATTCAGATACGCAGTATTTT
TRBJ1-2,-,-,TRBV10-3,CAISEWFTGTGYGYTF,TGTGCCATCAGTGAGTGGTTCACCGGGACGGGATATGGCTACACCTTC
TRBJ1-2,once,TRBD1,TRBV7-8,CASNQIGQATYGYTF,TGTGCCAGCAACCAAATCGGACAGGCAACCTATGGCTACACCTTC
TRBJ2-7,-,TRBD2,TRBV27,CASSILRLAGGLEEQYF,TGTGCCAGCAGTATACTTAGACTAGCGGGAGGTCTAGAAGAGCAGTACTTC
TRBJ2-1,-,-,TRBV28,CASSLWTDNEQFF,TGTGCCAGCAGTCTCTGGACTGACAATGAGCAGTTCTTC